Listed here are 2 T cell receptor beta chains from one sample, sequenced in a study of blood T cells in healthy people across ages. Combining a sample-barcoded 5' primer with a J-beta primer mix, a second PCR ran for about 6 to 11 cycles. TCRdb re-analysed the 5' RACE reads in MiXCR, keeping a single row per CDR3 protein. The sample shows hundreds of thousands of distinct CDR3 sequences, about 36% of them seen only once. Sequenced material: blood. The receptors were gathered from a man aged 18 to 29 in good health.

This chain's CDR3 is CSPTPRGKETQYF. The CDR3 DNA is TGCAGTCCCACTCCCCGGGGTAAAGAGACCCAGTACTTC. This chain connects TRBV20-1 to TRBJ2-5; possibly TRBD2 for D (5 bases). V shed 8 bases and J shed 3 bases, with 16 bases lying between them. This CDR3 is 13 amino acids long. CDR1 and CDR2 (germline): DFQATT, SNEGSKA (reference sequence).

This clonotype was recorded a few times. Mismatch with germline at one junction end may stem from a read error. V and J are TRBV12-3 or TRBV12-4 and TRBJ1-2; weak D call: TRBD1 (6 bases). The CDR3 covers 14 residues. The CDR3 nucleotides are TGTGCCAGCAGTGTAGCAGCCAGGGGAGCGCGCTACACCTTC. Residues: CASSVAARGARYTF.